One TCR beta chain is described in this entry. Its antigen is undetermined. At one end, the junction sequence differs from germline, possibly due to a read error. This sample is part of a study of PD-1 blockade in classical Hodgkin lymphoma. Overall study: Patients in the cohort were put on intravenous nivolumab, 3 mg/kg every 2 weeks.

Produced via immunoSEQ multiplex PCR; TCRdb's table is partial and in-frame only. The table records 35,000 to 45,000 clones, approximately 69% of them present only once. Brentuximab vedotin exposure varied, and every patient relapsed after autologous stem cell transplantation. Overall study results and limits: Why repertoires differed is undefined; disease activity or prior therapy possibly contributed.

This CDR3 is 12 amino acids long. Germline CDR1 is SGHTA and CDR2 is FQGNSA. V usage is TRBV7-2 and J usage is TRBJ2-4; TRBD2 matches 10 bases. This TCR derives from a human donor with classical Hodgkin lymphoma. Here the sequenced sample was peripheral blood mononuclear cells (PBMCs), taken before the second cycle of nivolumab. CDR3 DNA: TGTGCCAGCAGCCCCGTTAGCGGGGGGTGGGACTTC. This encodes CASSPVSGGWDF.